Below are 12 T cell receptor beta chains sequenced from a single sample in a study of cytomegalovirus exposure and HLA in healthy donors. Primers: 60 Vbeta forward and 13 Jbeta reverse. Measured with immunoSEQ multiplex PCR; TCRdb has only the in-frame clones, and not every one. This table holds around 170,000 clones, roughly 80% found once. The sequenced material came from PBMCs. The receptors were sampled from a middle-aged man in good health and CMV-seronegative.

V gene TRBV18 combines with J gene TRBJ1-4; TRBD1 matches at 7 bases. Germline V gene data show CDR1 as KGHSH and CDR2 as LQKENI. CDR3 length: 16 amino acids. With V trimmed by 4 bases and J by 6 bases, 11 bases remained unmatched. The CDR3 coding sequence is TGTGCCAGCTCACTTCAGACAGGGACATACGATGAAAAACTGTTTTTT. This sequence encodes CASSLQTGTYDEKLFF.

This clone was seen a few times. The chain uses TRBV5-6 and TRBJ2-2, with 11 bases aligning to TRBD1. Trimming took 1 base from V and 5 from J; bases not matched to a gene: 10. Looked up from germline, CDR1 is SGHDT and CDR2 is YYEEEE. This CDR3 has 18 amino acids. The CDR3 DNA is TGTGCCAGCAGCTTGCGCAGGAGTGGACAGGGGGCGACCGGGGAGCTGTTTTTT. Protein: CASSLRRSGQGATGELFF. Filled out from reference TRBV5-6 and TRBJ2-2, the complete variable domain reads DAGVTQSPTHLIKTRGQQVTLRCSPKSGHDTVSWYQQALGQGPQFIFQYYEEEERQRGNFPDRFSGHQFPNYSSELNVNALLLGDSALYLCASSLRRSGQGATGELFFGEGSRLTVL.

CDR3 region: CAWDRGQGNQPQHF. The CDR3 coding sequence is TGTGCCTGGGACAGGGGCCAAGGCAATCAGCCCCAGCATTTT. This chain uses TRBV30 with TRBJ1-5, with TRBD1 matching 8 bases. With V trimmed by 5 bases and J by 2 bases, 5 bases remained unmatched. The germline V gene encodes CDR1 GTSNPN and CDR2 SVGIG (reference sequence). The CDR3 spans 14 residues.

The gene calls are TRBV7-2 and TRBJ2-4; D might be TRBD2 (5 bases). This CDR3 comprises 16 residues. Germline-derived CDR1 and CDR2 are SGHTA and FQGNSA. Trimming removed 2 bases from V and 6 bases from J, with 17 bases in between. This chain's CDR3 is CASSLTAVGGRNIQYF. In DNA form, the CDR3 reads TGTGCCAGCAGCTTAACCGCAGTGGGTGGGAGAAACATTCAGTACTTC.

V is TRBV5-5 and J is TRBJ1-6; a possible D gene is TRBD1 (6 bases). The CDR3 totals 15 residues. V lost 1 base and J 4 bases, leaving 9 bases between the germline ends. Germline CDR1 reads SGHKS; CDR2 reads YYEKEE (reference sequence). CDR3 nucleotides: TGTGCCAGCAGCTTGAGGACAGCGTATAATTCACCCCTCCACTTT. Its translation is CASSLRTAYNSPLHF.

This rearrangement joins TRBV18 to TRBJ2-3; 8 bases are shared with TRBD2. The CDR3 has 16 amino acids. Germline V gives CDR1 KGHSH, CDR2 LQKENI. The V gene end was trimmed by 2 bases and the J gene end by 3 bases; junction bases not matched to a gene: 7. DNA for the CDR3: TGTGCCAGCTCACCAAGTTTAGCGGGATTAACAGATACGCAGTATTTT. Residues: CASSPSLAGLTDTQYF.

This clone was seen a handful of times. The V and J genes are TRBV5-1 and TRBJ1-6; D is possibly TRBD1 (5 bases). Germline assignment: CDR1 SGHRS and CDR2 YFSETQ. V dropped 5 bases and J dropped 9 bases, with 12 bases sitting between them. CDR3 size: 13 residues. The CDR3 region has the DNA TGCGCCAGCAGGGGGGACTTGGGTTCACCCCTCCACTTT. Protein product: CASRGDLGSPLHF. The full variable domain, its missing parts supplied by reference TRBV5-1 and TRBJ1-6, is KAGVTQTPRYLIKTRGQQVTLSCSPISGHRSVSWYQQTPGQGLQFLFEYFSETQRNKGNFPGRFSGRQFSNSRSEMNVSTLELGDSALYLCASRGDLGSPLHFGNGTRLTVT.

This clone was found once. The V call is TRBV4-3, the J call TRBJ1-2; D is ambiguous. V was clipped by 0 bases and J by 3 bases, with 17 bases between them. The CDR3 consists of 17 residues. Germline V CDR1 and CDR2: LGHNA, YSLEER. The CDR3 bases are TGCGCCAGCAGCCAAGAAATATCGAGAGGGTGGGACTATGGCTACACCTTC. It specifies CASSQEISRGWDYGYTF.

The V and J genes are TRBV18 and TRBJ2-5, with TRBD2 as a possible D gene (6 bases). Germline V CDR1 and CDR2: KGHSH, LQKENI. Deletions cut 3 bases from V and 2 bases from J, with 7 bases between. The CDR3 runs to 13 residues. CDR3 protein: CASSPGGQETQYF. CDR3 DNA sequence: TGTGCCAGCTCACCCGGGGGACAAGAGACCCAGTACTTC. Together with reference TRBV18 and TRBJ2-5, the CDR3 gives the full variable domain: NAGVMQNPRHLVRRRGQEARLRCSPMKGHSHVYWYRQLPEEGLKFMVYLQKENIIDESGMPKERFSAEFPKEGPSILRIQQVVRGDSAAYFCASSPGGQETQYFGPGTRLLVL.

The CDR3 loop is CASRLPTGSNQPQHF. The CDR3 coding sequence is TGTGCCAGCAGACTACCCACAGGGAGCAATCAGCCCCAGCATTTT. This chain joins TRBV28 and TRBJ1-5; D possibly corresponds to TRBD1 (6 bases). The germline V gene has CDR1 MDHEN and CDR2 SYDVKM. The CDR3 runs 15 residues. V lost 6 bases, J lost 1 base, and 13 bases lay in between.

This clone has just one count. The gene calls are TRBV19 and TRBJ1-1; D unclear. The germline V and J ends were trimmed by 3 bases and 1 base, with 6 bases remaining between them. This CDR3 contains 13 residues. Germline CDR1 reads LNHDA; CDR2 reads SQIVND (reference sequence). CDR3 nucleotide sequence: TGTGCCAGTAGTATTCAGGCGAACACTGAAGCTTTCTTT. Translation gives CASSIQANTEAFF.

The chain recombines TRBV6-1 with TRBJ1-6, with TRBD1 as a possible D gene (6 bases). V dropped 1 base and J dropped 6 bases, with 10 bases sitting between them. The CDR3 is 15 residues long. CDR1 and CDR2 (germline): MNHNS, SASEGT. This chain's CDR3 is CASSEETGFNSPLHF. The CDR3, as DNA: TGTGCCAGCAGTGAAGAAACAGGGTTTAATTCACCCCTCCACTTT.